Listed here are 12 T cell receptor beta chains from one sample, sequenced in a study of metastatic and nonmetastatic thyroid tumors. TCRdb re-analyzed the PCR reads through MiXCR. Of tens of thousands of clones in the sample, about a sixth were seen once. All patients were untreated before thyroid surgery. The material sequenced was tumor tissue. These receptors originate from a female donor with papillary thyroid cancer or a benign thyroid nodule (not recorded which). Some clones in this sample may be carry-over from other donors' samples.

This clone was found many times. This chain connects TRBV4-2 to TRBJ2-7, with 14 nucleotides matching TRBD2. Germline trimming cut 6 bases from V and 6 bases from J; bases unmatched to any gene: 13. Germline loops: CDR1 LGHNA, CDR2 YNFKEQ. The length of the CDR3 is 17 residues. The CDR3 loop reads CASSRAGTSGSRIEQYF. The DNA of the CDR3 is TGTGCCAGCAGTCGAGCCGGGACTAGCGGGAGTCGGATCGAGCAGTACTTC.

There are many counts of this clone. V gene TRBV28 combines with J gene TRBJ1-2; D ambiguous. Germline CDR1 MDHEN, CDR2 SYDVKM. V was pared by 5 bases and J by 1 base, with 11 bases between. The CDR3 contains 14 residues. In DNA, the CDR3 is TGTGCCAGCAGTCCGCTAGGATTTAACTATGGCTACACCTTC. It is translated as CASSPLGFNYGYTF.

This clone was seen ten or more times. J is TRBJ2-7 and V is TRBV29-1; 10 nucleotides match TRBD1. The V gene end was trimmed by 1 base and the J gene end by 2 bases; junction bases not matched to a gene: 2. Per germline, CDR1 SQVTM and CDR2 ANQGSEA. This CDR3 comprises 14 residues. As DNA, the CDR3 is TGCAGCGTTGAAGCCGGGACAGGGGCCTACGAGCAGTACTTC. Residues: CSVEAGTGAYEQYF.

This clone was recorded at least ten times. CDR3 residues: CASRASDSYNEQFF. CDR3 bases: TGTGCCAGCAGGGCGTCGGACAGCTACAATGAGCAGTTCTTC. The V call is TRBV28, the J call TRBJ2-1, with D tentatively TRBD1 (6 bases). Germline V lookup: CDR1 MDHEN, CDR2 SYDVKM. Trimming took 6 bases from V and 3 from J, leaving 12 bases between them. CDR3 size: 14 residues.

This clone turned up a few times. A much larger clone lies one base from this, so it may be a read error. In the same sample, other DNA sequences code for this CDR3. The rearrangement links TRBV2 to TRBJ2-5; TRBD1 might be the D (7 bases). Germline-derived CDR1 and CDR2 are SNHLY and FYNNEI. The CDR3 sequence is 14 residues long. The chain's CDR3 is CTSSGSGGRETQYF. The CDR3 bases are TGTACCAGCAGTGGTTCAGGGGGGAGGGAGACCCAGTACTTC.

This clone was seen a few times. Germline and junction disagree at one end, which may indicate a read error. The chain carries TRBV27 and TRBJ2-5; maybe TRBD1 (6 bases). Germline loops: CDR1 MNHEY, CDR2 SMNVEV (reference sequence). The CDR3 totals 13 residues. The CDR3 is CASSTLEGETQYF. In nucleotides, the CDR3 is TGTGCCAGCAGTACTCTCGAGGGGGAGACACAGTACTTC.

On this clone itself: Just one base apart from a much larger clone, this may be a read error. V is TRBV12-3 or TRBV12-4 and J is TRBJ1-1, with no clear D. The CDR3 contains 11 residues. V shed 6 bases and J shed 5 bases, with 7 bases lying between them. The CDR3 DNA reads as TGTGCCAGCAGATCGGGGACTGAAGCTTTCTTT. Translation gives CASRSGTEAFF.

This clone has ten or more counts. The chain couples TRBV11-2 to TRBJ2-3; 9 bases are shared with TRBD1. The V segment lost 5 bases and the J segment 2 bases; nucleotides outside the gene matches: 2. The V gene's germline CDR1 is SGHAT and CDR2 FQNNGV. The CDR3 is made up of 14 amino acids. Here the CDR3 reads CASSRDRATDTQYF. CDR3 coding DNA: TGTGCCAGCAGCCGGGACAGGGCCACAGATACGCAGTATTTT.

This clone was seen many times. J is TRBJ1-3 and V is TRBV19, with D tentatively TRBD1 (5 bases). The CDR3 has 16 residues. V lost 3 bases to trimming and J lost 3 bases, with 15 bases between them. Germline CDR1 reads LNHDA; CDR2 reads SQIVND (reference sequence). CDR3 loop: CASSINYRGSGNTIYF. The CDR3 region has the DNA TGTGCCAGTAGTATTAACTACCGGGGCAGTGGAAACACCATATATTTT. Supplemented by reference TRBV19 and TRBJ1-3, the full variable domain reads DGGITQSPKYLFRKEGQNVTLSCEQNLNHDAMYWYRQDPGQGLRLIYYSQIVNDFQKGDIAEGYSVSREKKESFPLTVTSAQKNPTAFYLCASSINYRGSGNTIYFGEGSWLTVV.

This clone was detected many times. CDR3 coding DNA: TGTGCCAGCAGCGTAGTTGGTAGCGGGATTAGCTCCTACAATGAGCAGTTCTTC. Protein product: CASSVVGSGISSYNEQFF. V gene TRBV9 combines with J gene TRBJ2-1; 8 bases map to TRBD2. This CDR3 is 18 amino acids long. Germline-derived CDR1 and CDR2 are SGDLS and YYNGEE. The ends lost 0 bases at V and 0 bases at J; junction bases unmatched: 8.

This clone was seen at least ten times. The gene calls are TRBV28 and TRBJ1-4; 7 nucleotides align to TRBD1. Germline lookup yields CDR1 MDHEN and CDR2 SYDVKM. This CDR3 spans 15 amino acids. V was clipped by 4 bases and J by 4 bases; unmatched bases: 6. The CDR3 coding sequence is TGTGCCAGCAGTTCCGGGACAGTGAGTAATGAAAAACTGTTTTTT. Amino acids: CASSSGTVSNEKLFF.

The V gene is TRBV7-2, the J gene TRBJ2-3; TRBD2 might be the D (7 bases). The CDR3 runs to 15 residues. Looked up from germline, CDR1 is SGHTA and CDR2 is FQGNSA. V was cut by 0 bases and J by 7 bases, with 14 bases left in between. The CDR3 nucleotides are TGTGCCAGCAGCTTAGCCCGGGGGGCCGGAAATACGCAGTATTTT. Encoded protein: CASSLARGAGNTQYF.